The 21 T cell receptor beta chains presented below share a single source sample, sequenced in a study of T cell clones after liver transplantation (dated by TCRdb to the late 2010s). The library was produced with the immunoSEQ multiplex PCR assay. Entries here come from immuneACCESS through TCRdb and include only in-frame sequences with V and J called. Some clones fail to appear in such tables; in the studies checked, an unresolved V gene covers under half of the shortfall, and the cause of the remainder is unknown. For this sample there are 20,000 to 25,000 clones; about 77% appear just once. The ten largest clones capture 30% to 45% of the sample. The sample here was CD8+ T cells from blood, taken 54 months after liver transplant. Receptors originate from a human patient who received a liver transplant. After a transplant, certain T cells may trace back to the graft donor.

J is TRBJ2-7 and V is TRBV27; 9 positions match TRBD2. The CDR3 has 15 residues. V lost 4 bases, J lost 4 bases, and 8 bases stayed unmatched. CDR1 and CDR2 (germline): MNHEY, SMNVEV (reference sequence). In DNA form, the CDR3 reads TGTGCCAGCAGTTGGGCTAGCGGGGCCGGTTACGAGCAGTACTTC. Residues: CASSWASGAGYEQYF.

The genes are TRBV11-2 and TRBJ2-7; tentatively, D is TRBD1 (5 bases). Germline lookup yields CDR1 SGHAT and CDR2 FQNNGV. Trimming shortened V by 4 bases and J by 3 bases, and 7 bases separated the two germline ends. CDR3 length: 12 amino acids. CDR3 loop: CASSSGHYEQYF. CDR3 nucleotides: TGTGCCAGCAGCTCCGGACACTACGAGCAGTACTTC.

The rearrangement uses TRBV10-3 and TRBJ2-7, with 7 bases that match TRBD1. This CDR3 is 13 amino acids long. CDR1 ENHRY and CDR2 SYGVKD come from the germline V gene. The junction had 10 bases not matched to a gene; V was cut back by 11 bases and J by 3 bases. The CDR3 region has the DNA TGTGCCGCCCAAGGGACAGCAAGCTACGAGCAGTACTTC. This encodes CAAQGTASYEQYF.

Judged by abundance, this clone is medium-sized. The V call is TRBV7-8, the J call TRBJ2-7, with D possibly being TRBD1 or TRBD2 (5 bases each). Per germline, CDR1 SGHVS and CDR2 FQNEAQ. V lost 5 bases and J lost 5, with 16 bases in between. CDR3 length equals 14 residues. CDR3 in amino acids: CASSTVPGTNEQYF. Written as DNA, the CDR3 is TGTGCCAGCAGCACCGTACCCGGGACCAACGAGCAGTACTTC.

This chain connects TRBV9 to TRBJ2-3; the D gene is possibly TRBD2 (6 bases). The CDR3 contains 14 residues. Trimming removed 0 bases at V and 8 bases at J, with 13 bases between. Germline values: CDR1 SGDLS, CDR2 YYNGEE. CDR3 sequence (DNA): TGTGCCAGCAGCGTAGGTGGGGGGAGAATTACGCAGTATTTT. It yields the protein CASSVGGGRITQYF.

The CDR3 DNA is TGTGCCAGCAGCCTTGGAGGTGAAGGGGAGGAGCAGTACTTC. Translated: CASSLGGEGEEQYF. The chain joins TRBV9 to TRBJ2-7; D possibly uses TRBD1 or TRBD2 (5 bases each). CDR1 is SGDLS, CDR2 YYNGEE, per germline. The V end lost 4 bases, the J end lost 7 bases, and 18 bases lay between the germline ends. This CDR3 is built from 14 residues.

The J gene is TRBJ2-2, the V gene TRBV9; 9 nucleotides align to TRBD2. This CDR3 is 16 amino acids long. Germline values: CDR1 SGDLS, CDR2 YYNGEE. The V and J ends lost 3 bases and 4 bases, in that order; junction bases with no gene match: 7. As DNA, the CDR3 is TGTGCCAGCAGCGAGGGTGGAGCGGGGGGCACCGGGGAGCTGTTTTTT. Translating gives CASSEGGAGGTGELFF. The full variable domain, in which reference TRBV9 and TRBJ2-2 provide the parts outside the CDR3, is DSGVTQTPKHLITATGQRVTLRCSPRSGDLSVYWYQQSLDQGLQFLIQYYNGEERAKGNILERFSAQQFPDLHSELNLSSLELGDSALYFCASSEGGAGGTGELFFGEGSRLTVL.

This clone was seen only a few times. The chain links TRBV14 to TRBJ2-2; tentatively, D is TRBD2 (7 bases). V lost 4 bases and J 4 bases, leaving 19 bases between the germline ends. The germline V gene encodes CDR1 SGHDN and CDR2 FVKESK. There are 17 residues in the CDR3. The CDR3 here is CASSRLTRGGITGELFF. The CDR3 DNA follows: TGTGCCAGCAGCCGCTTGACCAGGGGAGGGATCACCGGGGAGCTGTTTTTT. The complete variable domain, with remaining parts taken from reference TRBV14 and TRBJ2-2, reads EAGVTQFPSHSVIEKGQTVTLRCDPISGHDNLYWYRRVMGKEIKFLLHFVKESKQDESGMPNNRFLAERTGGTYSTLKVQPAELEDSGVYFCASSRLTRGGITGELFFGEGSRLTVL.

The rearrangement uses TRBV19 and TRBJ2-7, with D tentatively TRBD1 (6 bases). The germline V and J ends were trimmed by 0 bases and 5 bases, with 20 bases remaining between them. Germline V gene sequence: CDR1 LNHDA, CDR2 SQIVND (reference sequence). This CDR3 has 17 residues. The CDR3 DNA sequence: TGTGCCAGTAGTATAGATCCCCCGGGACACTCATTAAACGAGCAGTACTTC. It yields the protein CASSIDPPGHSLNEQYF.

The chain has TRBV5-1 and TRBJ2-7; D remains unclear. Germline V gene lookup returns CDR1 SGHRS and CDR2 YFSETQ. The CDR3 covers 14 residues. The V end lost 3 bases, the J end lost 1 base, and 11 bases lay between the germline ends. CDR3 DNA: TGCGCCAGCAGCTCGGAACCTTCTTCCTACGAGCAGTACTTC. It yields the protein CASSSEPSSYEQYF.

The V and J genes are TRBV2 and TRBJ1-2; D gene unclear. This CDR3 is 12 amino acids long. Trimming shortened V by 6 bases and J by 2 bases, and 7 bases separated the two germline ends. Germline lookup yields CDR1 SNHLY and CDR2 FYNNEI. CDR3 nucleotides: TGTGCCAGCAGGGACTCCAACTATGGCTACACCTTC. Protein product: CASRDSNYGYTF.

CDR3 sequence (DNA): TGTGCCAGCAGTGATGGTATAGCTACACAACATCATAATTCACCCCTCCACTTT. The encoded protein is CASSDGIATQHHNSPLHF. The chain uses TRBV21-1 and TRBJ1-6. TRBV21-1 is listed as a pseudogene. This CDR3 is 18 amino acids long.

The chain joins TRBV18 to TRBJ2-7, with 8 bases fitting TRBD1. Trimming cost V 5 bases and J 6 bases; bases outside gene matches: 3. Germline CDR1 reads KGHSH; CDR2 reads LQKENI. This CDR3 region has 12 residues. DNA of the CDR3: TGTGCCAGCTCAAGTACAGGGGGCGAGCAGTACTTC. It yields the protein CASSSTGGEQYF.

As regards this clone: This same CDR3 is encoded by further DNA sequences in the sample. V is TRBV4-1 and J is TRBJ1-6, with a tentative D call TRBD1 (5 bases). Germline CDR1 is MGHRA and CDR2 is YSYEKL. There are 14 residues in the CDR3. V was cut by 3 bases and J by 7 bases, with 10 bases left in between. The CDR3: CASSQRGKNSPLHF. The CDR3 bases are TGCGCCAGCAGCCAGAGGGGTAAGAATTCACCCCTCCACTTT.

This clone was seen a few times. V gene TRBV5-1 combines with J gene TRBJ1-1, with 7 bases aligning to TRBD1. The CDR3 loop spans 16 amino acids. Germline CDR1 SGHRS, CDR2 YFSETQ. The ends lost 0 bases at V and 0 bases at J; junction bases unmatched: 5. Here the CDR3 DNA reads TGCGCCAGCAGCTTGGGGACAGGTTATATGAACACTGAAGCTTTCTTT. Protein sequence: CASSLGTGYMNTEAFF.

The chain recombines TRBV15 with TRBJ1-1, with D possibly matching TRBD1 (6 bases). Germline lookup yields CDR1 LNHNV and CDR2 YYDKDF (reference sequence). V was cut by 2 bases and J by 0 bases, with 10 bases left in between. The CDR3 sequence is 15 residues long. CDR3 residues: CATSRKDSLNTEAFF. The CDR3 nucleotides read TGTGCCACCAGCAGAAAGGACAGCCTGAACACTGAAGCTTTCTTT.

The gene calls are TRBV7-8 and TRBJ1-2; D not certain. Germline CDR1 and CDR2: SGHVS and FQNEAQ. The CDR3 runs 14 residues. Trimming shortened V by 7 bases and J by 0 bases, and 12 bases separated the two germline ends. The CDR3 is CASTPGAANYGYTF. In DNA form, the CDR3 reads TGTGCCAGCACCCCGGGCGCAGCTAACTATGGCTACACCTTC.

The chain links TRBV7-8 to TRBJ2-7; D is unresolved. The CDR3 length is 12 residues. The germline V gene has CDR1 SGHVS and CDR2 FQNEAQ. The germline V and J ends were trimmed by 3 bases and 3 bases, with 6 bases remaining between them. The CDR3 DNA is TGTGCCAGCAGCTTCCTCGTCTACGAGCAGTACTTC. Residues: CASSFLVYEQYF.

V gene TRBV27 combines with J gene TRBJ2-7; 10 bases are shared with TRBD1. Germline V gene sequence: CDR1 MNHEY, CDR2 SMNVEV (reference sequence). The CDR3 has 15 residues. V lost 10 bases to trimming and J lost 4 bases; unmatched junction nucleotides: 13. For the CDR3, the DNA is TGTGCCACCCTGGGTGTCGGGGACAGGGGATACGAGCAGTACTTC. Protein: CATLGVGDRGYEQYF.

This sequence joins TRBV6-1 and TRBJ2-7; 8 nucleotides agree with TRBD1. CDR3 length equals 15 residues. Germline V gene lookup returns CDR1 MNHNS and CDR2 SASEGT. V lost 6 bases to trimming and J lost 3 bases; unmatched junction nucleotides: 10. CDR3 in amino acids: CASSLTGTGFYEQYF. The CDR3 DNA reads TGTGCCAGCAGCCTCACCGGGACAGGTTTCTACGAGCAGTACTTC.

This clone was seen just once. The J gene is TRBJ2-3, the V gene TRBV9; D gene uncertain. CDR1 SGDLS and CDR2 YYNGEE come from the germline V gene. Trimming left V 10 bases short and J 4 bases short, with 7 bases between. CDR3 length equals 10 residues. CDR3 in DNA: TGTGCCTCCGCCTCAGATACGCAGTATTTT. Its translation is CASASDTQYF.